This T cell receptor (beta chain) was captured in a study of T cells expressing NK-cell markers. About the study: Sorted CD3+CD56+NKG2C+, CD3+CD56+NKG2C- and CD3+CD56-NKG2C+ T cells supplied TCR beta repertoires.

One entry per CDR3 protein, without DNA, is what TCRdb gives after re-calling the 5' RACE reads. The sample has some 460,000 distinct CDR3 sequences. The CDR3 covers 15 residues. Germline CDR1 reads DFQATT; CDR2 reads SNEGSKA (reference sequence). The sample taken for sequencing was blood T cells: a sorted CD56 or NKG2C T cell subset, CD4+ or CD8+ T cells, or bulk PBMC T cells (not recorded which). The sequence was collected from a woman in her forties or fifties in good health. The chain has TRBV20-1 and TRBJ2-1; the D call of TRBD2 rests on TCRdb alone, since no DNA is present to check it. Here the CDR3 reads CSAREVAGNYNEQFF.